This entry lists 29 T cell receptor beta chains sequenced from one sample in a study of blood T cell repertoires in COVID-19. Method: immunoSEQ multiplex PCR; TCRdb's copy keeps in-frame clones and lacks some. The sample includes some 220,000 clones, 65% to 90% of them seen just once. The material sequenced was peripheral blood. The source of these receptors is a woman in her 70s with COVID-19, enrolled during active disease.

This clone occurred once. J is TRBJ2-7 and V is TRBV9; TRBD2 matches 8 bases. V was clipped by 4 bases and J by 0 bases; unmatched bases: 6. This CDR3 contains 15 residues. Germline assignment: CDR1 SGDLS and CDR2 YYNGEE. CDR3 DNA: TGTGCCAGCAGCCAACTAGCGGAGAGCTCCTACGAGCAGTACTTC. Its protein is CASSQLAESSYEQYF.

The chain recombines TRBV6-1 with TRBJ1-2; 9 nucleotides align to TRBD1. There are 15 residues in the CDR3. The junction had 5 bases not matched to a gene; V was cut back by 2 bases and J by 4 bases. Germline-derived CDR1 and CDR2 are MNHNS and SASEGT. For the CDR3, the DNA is TGTGCCAGCAGTGAACGGACAGGGGCCGGCTATGGCTACACCTTC. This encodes CASSERTGAGYGYTF.

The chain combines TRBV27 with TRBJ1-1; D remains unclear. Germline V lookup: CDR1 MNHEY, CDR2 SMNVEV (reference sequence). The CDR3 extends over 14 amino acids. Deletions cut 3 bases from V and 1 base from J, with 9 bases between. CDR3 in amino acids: CASSFRSWNTEAFF. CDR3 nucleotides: TGTGCCAGCAGTTTTCGGTCATGGAACACTGAAGCTTTCTTT.

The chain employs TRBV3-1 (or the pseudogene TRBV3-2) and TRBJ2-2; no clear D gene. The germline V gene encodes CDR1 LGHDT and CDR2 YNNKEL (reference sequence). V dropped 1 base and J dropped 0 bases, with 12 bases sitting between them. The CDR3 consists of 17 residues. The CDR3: CASSQGLVTANTGELFF. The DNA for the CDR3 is TGTGCCAGCAGCCAAGGTCTCGTCACAGCGAACACCGGGGAGCTGTTTTTT.

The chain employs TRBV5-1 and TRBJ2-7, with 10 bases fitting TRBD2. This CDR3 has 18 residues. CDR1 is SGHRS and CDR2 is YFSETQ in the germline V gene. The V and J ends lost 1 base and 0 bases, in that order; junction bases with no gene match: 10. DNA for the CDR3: TGCGCCAGCAGCTTGCAAACTAGCGGGACCTCAAGCTCCTACGAGCAGTACTTC. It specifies CASSLQTSGTSSSYEQYF.

The CDR3 loop is CASSYRLVATGELFF. The DNA of the CDR3 is TGTGCCAGCAGTTACCGACTAGTGGCCACCGGGGAGCTGTTTTTT. This chain links TRBV6-5 with TRBJ2-2; D might be TRBD2 (6 bases). The CDR3 sequence is 15 residues long. Trimming cost V 2 bases and J 4 bases, with 11 bases left between them. Germline CDR1 and CDR2: MNHEY and SVGAGI.

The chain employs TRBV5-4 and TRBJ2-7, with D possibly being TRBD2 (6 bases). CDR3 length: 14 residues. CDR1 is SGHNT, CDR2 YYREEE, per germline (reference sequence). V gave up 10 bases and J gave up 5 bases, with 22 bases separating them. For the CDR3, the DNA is TGTGCCTACCTCCTGGGACCGGGAGTTGACGAGCAGTACTTC. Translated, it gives CAYLLGPGVDEQYF.

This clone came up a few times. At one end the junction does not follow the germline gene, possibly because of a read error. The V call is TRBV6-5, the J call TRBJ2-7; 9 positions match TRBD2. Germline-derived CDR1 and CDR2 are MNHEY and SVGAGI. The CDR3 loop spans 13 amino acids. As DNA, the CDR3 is TGTGCCACCACGCTAGCGGGATCCTCCGAGCAGTACTTC. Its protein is CATTLAGSSEQYF.

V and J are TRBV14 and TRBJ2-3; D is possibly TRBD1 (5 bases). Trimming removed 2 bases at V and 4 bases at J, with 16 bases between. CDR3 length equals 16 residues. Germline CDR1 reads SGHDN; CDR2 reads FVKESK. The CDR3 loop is CASSQLKGVSADTQYF. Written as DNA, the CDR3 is TGTGCCAGCAGCCAATTAAAAGGGGTATCGGCAGATACGCAGTATTTT.

CDR3: CASSPNQGRGSMNTEAFF. Written as DNA, the CDR3 is TGTGCCAGCTCACCAAATCAGGGAAGGGGGTCCATGAACACTGAAGCTTTCTTT. The rearrangement links TRBV18 to TRBJ1-1; perhaps TRBD1 as D (6 bases). This CDR3 contains 18 residues. V lost 2 bases to trimming and J lost 0 bases, with 19 bases between them. Germline CDR1 is KGHSH and CDR2 is LQKENI.

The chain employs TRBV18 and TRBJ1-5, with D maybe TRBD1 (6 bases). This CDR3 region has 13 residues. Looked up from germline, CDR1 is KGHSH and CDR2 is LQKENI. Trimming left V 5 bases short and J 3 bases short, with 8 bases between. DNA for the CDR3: TGTGCCAGCTCAACAGGGTACAATCAGCCCCAGCATTTT. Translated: CASSTGYNQPQHF.

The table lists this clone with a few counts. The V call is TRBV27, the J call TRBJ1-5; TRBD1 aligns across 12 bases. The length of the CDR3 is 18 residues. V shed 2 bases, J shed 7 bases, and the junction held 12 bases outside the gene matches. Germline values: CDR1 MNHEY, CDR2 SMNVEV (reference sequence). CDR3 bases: TGTGCCAGCAGTTTAAGGGGACAGGGGGCGCGAGGTGAGCAGCCCCAGCATTTT. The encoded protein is CASSLRGQGARGEQPQHF.

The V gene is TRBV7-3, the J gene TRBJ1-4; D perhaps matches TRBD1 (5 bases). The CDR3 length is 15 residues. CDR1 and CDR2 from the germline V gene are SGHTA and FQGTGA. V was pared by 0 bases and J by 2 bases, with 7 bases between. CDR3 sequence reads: CASSLTGATNEKLFF. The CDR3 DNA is TGTGCCAGCAGCTTAACAGGGGCCACTAATGAAAAACTGTTTTTT.

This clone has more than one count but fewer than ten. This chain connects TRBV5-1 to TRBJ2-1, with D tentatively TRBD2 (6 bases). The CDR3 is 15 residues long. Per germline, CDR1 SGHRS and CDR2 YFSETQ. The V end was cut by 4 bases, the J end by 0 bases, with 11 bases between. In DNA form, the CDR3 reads TGCGCCAGCAGCCGTTCCGGGAGCTCCTACAATGAGCAGTTCTTC. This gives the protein CASSRSGSSYNEQFF.

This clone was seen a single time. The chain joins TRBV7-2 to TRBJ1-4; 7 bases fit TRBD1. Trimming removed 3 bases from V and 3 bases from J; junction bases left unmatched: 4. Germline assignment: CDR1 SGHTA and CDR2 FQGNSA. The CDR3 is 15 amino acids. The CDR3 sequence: CASSFTGVPNEKLFF. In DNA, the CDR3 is TGTGCCAGCAGCTTCACAGGGGTGCCTAATGAAAAACTGTTTTTT.

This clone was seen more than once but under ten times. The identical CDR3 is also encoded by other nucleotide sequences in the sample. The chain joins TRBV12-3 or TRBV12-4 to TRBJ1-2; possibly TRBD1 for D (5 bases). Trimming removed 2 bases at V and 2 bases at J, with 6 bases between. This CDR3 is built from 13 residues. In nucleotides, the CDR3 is TGTGCCAGCAGTTTAACAGGAAACTATGGCTACACCTTC. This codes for CASSLTGNYGYTF.

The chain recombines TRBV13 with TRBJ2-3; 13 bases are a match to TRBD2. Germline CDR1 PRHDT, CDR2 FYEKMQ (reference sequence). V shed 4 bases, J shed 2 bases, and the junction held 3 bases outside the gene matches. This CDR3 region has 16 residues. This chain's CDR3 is CASSSLAGGVTDTQYF. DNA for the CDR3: TGTGCCAGCAGCTCACTAGCGGGGGGGGTCACAGATACGCAGTATTTT.

In DNA, the CDR3 is TGTGCCAGCAGCCCGTCCTTGGGCCAGGGAAAAGGGGGCTATAGCAATCAGCCCCAGCATTTT. It yields the protein CASSPSLGQGKGGYSNQPQHF. The rearrangement joins TRBV4-2 to TRBJ1-5, with 7 bases fitting TRBD1. There are 21 residues in the CDR3. The germline CDR1 and CDR2 sequences are LGHNA and YNFKEQ. V shed 4 bases and J 0 bases; nucleotides not matched to a gene: 21.

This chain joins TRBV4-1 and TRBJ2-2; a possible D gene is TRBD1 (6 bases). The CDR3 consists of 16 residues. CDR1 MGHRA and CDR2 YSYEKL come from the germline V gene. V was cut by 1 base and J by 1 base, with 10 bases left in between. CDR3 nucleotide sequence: TGCGCCAGCAGCCAAGTGGCACAGGGGAACACCGGGGAGCTGTTTTTT. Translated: CASSQVAQGNTGELFF.

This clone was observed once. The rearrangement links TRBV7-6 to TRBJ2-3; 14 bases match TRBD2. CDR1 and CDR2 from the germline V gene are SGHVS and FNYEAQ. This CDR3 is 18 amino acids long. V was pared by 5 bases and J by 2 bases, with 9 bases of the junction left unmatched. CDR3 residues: CASSPRLAGGGHTDTQYF. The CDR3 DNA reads TGTGCCAGCAGCCCCCGACTAGCGGGGGGGGGACACACAGATACGCAGTATTTT.

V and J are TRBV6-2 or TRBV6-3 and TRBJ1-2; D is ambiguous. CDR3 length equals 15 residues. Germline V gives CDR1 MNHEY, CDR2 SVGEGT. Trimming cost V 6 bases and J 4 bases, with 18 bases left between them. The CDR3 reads CASSLAPGSAYGYTF. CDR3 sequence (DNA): TGTGCCAGCAGCCTCGCTCCAGGTTCTGCCTATGGCTACACCTTC.

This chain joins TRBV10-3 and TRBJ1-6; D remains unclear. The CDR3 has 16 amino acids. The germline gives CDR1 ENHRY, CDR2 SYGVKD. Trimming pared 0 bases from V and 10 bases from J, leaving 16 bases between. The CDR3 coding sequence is TGTGCCATCAGTGAGTCTATTTGGCGGGATTCCTCACCCCTCCACTTT. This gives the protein CAISESIWRDSSPLHF.

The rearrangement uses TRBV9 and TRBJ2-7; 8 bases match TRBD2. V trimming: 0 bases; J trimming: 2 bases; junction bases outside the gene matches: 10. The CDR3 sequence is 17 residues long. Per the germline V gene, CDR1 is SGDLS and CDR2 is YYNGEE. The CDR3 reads CASSVATGVAGPYEQYF. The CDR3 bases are TGTGCCAGCAGCGTAGCTACTGGGGTAGCGGGGCCCTACGAGCAGTACTTC.

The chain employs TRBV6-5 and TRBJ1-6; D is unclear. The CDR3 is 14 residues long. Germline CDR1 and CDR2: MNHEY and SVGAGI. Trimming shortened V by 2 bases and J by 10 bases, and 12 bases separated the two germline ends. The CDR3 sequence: CASSYRYLLSPLHF. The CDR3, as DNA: TGTGCCAGCAGTTACAGATACCTACTCTCACCCCTCCACTTT.

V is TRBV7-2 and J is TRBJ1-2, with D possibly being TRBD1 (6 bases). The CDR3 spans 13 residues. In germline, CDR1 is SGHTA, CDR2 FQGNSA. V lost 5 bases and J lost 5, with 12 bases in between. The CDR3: CASSQSGQYGYTF. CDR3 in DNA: TGTGCCAGCAGCCAAAGCGGACAGTATGGCTACACCTTC. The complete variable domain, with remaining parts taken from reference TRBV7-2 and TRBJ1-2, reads GAGVSQSPSNKVTEKGKDVELRCDPISGHTALYWYRQSLGQGLEFLIYFQGNSAPDKSGLPSDRFSAERTGGSVSTLTIQRTQQEDSAVYLCASSQSGQYGYTFGSGTRLTVV.

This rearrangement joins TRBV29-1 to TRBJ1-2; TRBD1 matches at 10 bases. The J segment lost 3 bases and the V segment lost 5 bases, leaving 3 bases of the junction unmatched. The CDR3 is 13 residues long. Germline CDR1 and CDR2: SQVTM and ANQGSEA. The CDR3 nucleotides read TGCAGCGTTCGGACAGGGGGTGACTATGGCTACACCTTC. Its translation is CSVRTGGDYGYTF.

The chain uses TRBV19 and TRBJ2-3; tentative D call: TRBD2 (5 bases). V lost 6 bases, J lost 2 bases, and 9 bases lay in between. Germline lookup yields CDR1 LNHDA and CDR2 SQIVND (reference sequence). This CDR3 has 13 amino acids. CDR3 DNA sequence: TGTGCCAGTAGCCAGCGGAACACAGATACGCAGTATTTT. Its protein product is CASSQRNTDTQYF.

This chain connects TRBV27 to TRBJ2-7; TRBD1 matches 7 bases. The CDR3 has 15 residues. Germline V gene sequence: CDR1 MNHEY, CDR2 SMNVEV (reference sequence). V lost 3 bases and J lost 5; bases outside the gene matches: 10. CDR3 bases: TGTGCCAGCAGTTTGCCTGGGCAGGGGGTTGACGAGCAGTACTTC. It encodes CASSLPGQGVDEQYF.

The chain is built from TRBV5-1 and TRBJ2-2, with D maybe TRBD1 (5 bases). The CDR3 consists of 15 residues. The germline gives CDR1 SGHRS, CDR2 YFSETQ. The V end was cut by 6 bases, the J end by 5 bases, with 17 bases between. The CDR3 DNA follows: TGCGCCAGCAAAGTTGTTACAGGCCGTACCGGGGAGCTGTTTTTT. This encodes CASKVVTGRTGELFF.